This T cell receptor (beta chain) was sequenced for a study of blood T cell repertoires in COVID-19. On the study more broadly: The analysed material was cDNA or gDNA that came from T cells, B-cell-depleted T cells, or PBMCs.

Germline CDR1 is KGHSH and CDR2 is LQKENI. This CDR3 comprises 16 residues. J was trimmed by 10 bases and V by 3 bases; bases with no gene match: 11. This clone showed up just a few times. The authors' processing: Reference gene primer amplification gave nucleated cell count estimates. Repertoires were generated with immunoSEQ multiplex PCR, while TCRdb's copy carries only in-frame clones and drops some. The D gene and trimming were derived from the DNA, and the V and J assignments and clone size from that table. The sample shows 150,000 to 200,000 clones, about 86% of them seen only once. This chain links TRBV18 with TRBJ1-6, with 8 nucleotides matching TRBD1. The clonotype was recovered from a man in his late teens or twenties with active or convalescent COVID-19. The sequencing input was peripheral blood. CDR3 nucleotides: TGTGCCAGCTCACCTACTTCCGGACAGGGCGGGTCACCCCTCCACTTT. Its translation is CASSPTSGQGGSPLHF.